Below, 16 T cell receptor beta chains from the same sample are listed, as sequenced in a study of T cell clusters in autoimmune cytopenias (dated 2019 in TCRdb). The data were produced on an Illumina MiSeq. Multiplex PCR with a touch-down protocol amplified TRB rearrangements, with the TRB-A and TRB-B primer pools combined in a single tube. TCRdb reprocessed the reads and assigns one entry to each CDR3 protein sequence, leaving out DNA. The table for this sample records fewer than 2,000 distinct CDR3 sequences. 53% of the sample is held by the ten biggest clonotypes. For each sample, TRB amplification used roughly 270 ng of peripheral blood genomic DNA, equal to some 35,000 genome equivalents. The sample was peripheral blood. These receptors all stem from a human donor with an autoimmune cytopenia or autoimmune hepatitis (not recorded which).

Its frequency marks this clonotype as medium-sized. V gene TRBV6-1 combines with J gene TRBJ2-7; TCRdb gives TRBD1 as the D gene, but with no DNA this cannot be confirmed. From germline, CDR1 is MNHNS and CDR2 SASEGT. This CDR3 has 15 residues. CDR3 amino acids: CASSEDGGSGYEQYF.

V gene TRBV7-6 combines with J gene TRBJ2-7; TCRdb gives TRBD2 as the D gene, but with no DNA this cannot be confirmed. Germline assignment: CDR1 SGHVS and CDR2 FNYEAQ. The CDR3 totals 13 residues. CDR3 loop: CASSLGLANEQYF.

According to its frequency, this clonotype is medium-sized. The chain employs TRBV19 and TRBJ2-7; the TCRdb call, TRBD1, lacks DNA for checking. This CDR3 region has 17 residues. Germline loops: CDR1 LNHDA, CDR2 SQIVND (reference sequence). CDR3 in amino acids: CASSIGKRTGRSYEQYF.

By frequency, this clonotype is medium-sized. The CDR3 sequence is CASSGTAAGYTF. The chain uses TRBV6-5 and TRBJ1-2. CDR1 MNHEY and CDR2 SVGAGI come from the germline V gene. This CDR3 comprises 12 residues.

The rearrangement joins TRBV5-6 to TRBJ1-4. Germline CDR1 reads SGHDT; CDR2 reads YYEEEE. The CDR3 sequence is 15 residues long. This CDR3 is CASQKEAQTNEKLFF.

The CDR3 loop is CSAAQVRGAEAFF. The chain employs TRBV20-1 and TRBJ1-1; with no DNA, the TCRdb D assignment of TRBD1 cannot be verified. The CDR3 is 13 amino acids. Germline V CDR1 and CDR2: DFQATT, SNEGSKA (reference sequence).

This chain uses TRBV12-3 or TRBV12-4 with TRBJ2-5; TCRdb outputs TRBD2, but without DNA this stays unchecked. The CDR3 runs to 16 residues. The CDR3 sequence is CASSLAASGGSKTQYF.

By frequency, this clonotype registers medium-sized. The CDR3 loop reads CASSPPVGGPGETQYF. The V and J genes are TRBV18 and TRBJ2-5; TCRdb indicates TRBD2, and absent DNA this call remains unverified. CDR1 and CDR2 from the germline V gene are KGHSH and LQKENI. CDR3 size: 16 residues.

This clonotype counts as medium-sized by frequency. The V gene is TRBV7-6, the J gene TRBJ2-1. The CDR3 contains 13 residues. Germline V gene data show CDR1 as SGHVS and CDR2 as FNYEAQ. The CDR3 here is CASSLSPNNEQFF.

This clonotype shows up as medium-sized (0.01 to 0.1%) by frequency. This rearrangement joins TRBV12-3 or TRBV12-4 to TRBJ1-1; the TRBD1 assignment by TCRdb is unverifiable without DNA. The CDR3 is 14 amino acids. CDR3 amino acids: CASTQQGINTEAFF.

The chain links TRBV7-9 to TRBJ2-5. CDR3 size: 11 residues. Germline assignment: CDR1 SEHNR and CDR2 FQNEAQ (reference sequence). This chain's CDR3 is CASSPQETQYF.

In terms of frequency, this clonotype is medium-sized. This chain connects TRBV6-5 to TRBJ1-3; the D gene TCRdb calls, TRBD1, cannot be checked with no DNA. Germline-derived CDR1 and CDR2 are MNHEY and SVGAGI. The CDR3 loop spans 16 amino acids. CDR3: CASSYSGGGAGNTIYF.

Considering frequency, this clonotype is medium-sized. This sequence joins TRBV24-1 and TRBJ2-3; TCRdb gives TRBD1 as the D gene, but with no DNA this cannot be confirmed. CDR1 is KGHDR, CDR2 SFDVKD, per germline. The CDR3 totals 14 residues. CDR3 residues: CATSDYRDTDTQYF.

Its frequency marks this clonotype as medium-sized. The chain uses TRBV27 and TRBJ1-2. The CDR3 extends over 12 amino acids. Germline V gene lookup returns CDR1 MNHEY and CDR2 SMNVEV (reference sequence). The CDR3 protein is CASSTTNYGYTF.

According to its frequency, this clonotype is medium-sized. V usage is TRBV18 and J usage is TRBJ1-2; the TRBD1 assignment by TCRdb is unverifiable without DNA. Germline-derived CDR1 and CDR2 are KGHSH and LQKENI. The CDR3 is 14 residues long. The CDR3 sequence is CASSPEDSHYGYTF. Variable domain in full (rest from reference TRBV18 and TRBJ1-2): NAGVMQNPRHLVRRRGQEARLRCSPMKGHSHVYWYRQLPEEGLKFMVYLQKENIIDESGMPKERFSAEFPKEGPSILRIQQVVRGDSAAYFCASSPEDSHYGYTFGSGTRLTVV.

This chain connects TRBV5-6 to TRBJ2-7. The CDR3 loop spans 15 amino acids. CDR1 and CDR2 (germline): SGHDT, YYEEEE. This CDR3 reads CASSLGRYTAYEQYF.